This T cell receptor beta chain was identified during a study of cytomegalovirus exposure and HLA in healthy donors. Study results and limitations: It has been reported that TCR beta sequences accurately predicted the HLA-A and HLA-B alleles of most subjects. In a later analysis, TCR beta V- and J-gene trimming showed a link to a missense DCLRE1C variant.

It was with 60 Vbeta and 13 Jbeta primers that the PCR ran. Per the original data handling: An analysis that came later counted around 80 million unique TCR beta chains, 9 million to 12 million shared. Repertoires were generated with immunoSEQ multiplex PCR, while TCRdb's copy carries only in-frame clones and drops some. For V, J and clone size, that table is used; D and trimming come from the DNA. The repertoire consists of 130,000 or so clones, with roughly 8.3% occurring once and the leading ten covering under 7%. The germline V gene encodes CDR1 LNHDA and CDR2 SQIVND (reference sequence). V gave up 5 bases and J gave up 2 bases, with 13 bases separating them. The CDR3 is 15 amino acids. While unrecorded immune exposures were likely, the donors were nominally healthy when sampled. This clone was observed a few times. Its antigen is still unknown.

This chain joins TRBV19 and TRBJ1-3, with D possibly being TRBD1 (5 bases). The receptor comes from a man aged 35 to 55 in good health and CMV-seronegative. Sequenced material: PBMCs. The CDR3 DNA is TGTGCCAGTAGTGAGGAGGGGACGACTGGAAACACCATATATTTT. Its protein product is CASSEEGTTGNTIYF.